This T cell receptor beta chain was identified during a study of regulatory T cells in long-lasting Graves disease. Sequencing libraries for TCR beta were prepared with iRepertoire HTBI primers and Arm-PCR of CDR3 regions. In TCRdb, the multiplex PCR reads were re-called with MiXCR into one record per CDR3 protein. The profile shows 550,000 to 600,000 distinct CDR3 sequences, 15% to 20% of them singletons. This CDR3 has 16 amino acids. Germline-derived CDR1 and CDR2 are SNHLY and FYNNEI. J lost 3 bases, V lost 8 bases, and 12 bases had no gene match. Documented time point: newly diagnosed GD, antithyroid drugs for less than 3 months. The TCR library was prepared using RNA isolated from PBMCs. Separately, the same data were catalogued under a study of T cells in Graves' hyperthyroidism and ophthalmopathy.

This sample comprised peripheral blood mononuclear cells (PBMCs), obtained at new diagnosis, from a patient treated with antithyroid drugs. The V call is TRBV2, the J call TRBJ1-4, with TRBD1 matching 7 bases. This receptor was taken from a man aged 18 to 30 with Graves disease. As DNA, the CDR3 is TGTGCCAGCGGAAGGGATACAGGGGCCTCTAATGAAAAACTGTTTTTT. It specifies CASGRDTGASNEKLFF. Variable domain in full (rest from reference TRBV2 and TRBJ1-4): EPEVTQTPSHQVTQMGQEVILRCVPISNHLYFYWYRQILGQKVEFLVSFYNNEISEKSEIFDDQFSVERPDGSNFTLKIRSTKLEDSAMYFCASGRDTGASNEKLFFGSGTQLSVL.